The 6 T cell receptor beta chains given below trace back to one sample, sequenced in a study of T cell repertoires in cytomegalovirus infection. TCRdb itself ran the reads through MiXCR, one entry per CDR3 protein. In the table there are over 450,000 distinct CDR3 sequences, over 9% of which are singletons. The sample taken for sequencing was PBMCs. These receptors were collected from a human donor in good health (CMV status not recorded). Some clones in this sample may be carry-over from other donors' samples.

This clonotype was detected many times. CDR3 DNA sequence: TGTGCCAGCAGTGATTACTACGGTGAGCAGTACTTC. Amino acid sequence: CASSDYYGEQYF. V usage is TRBV6-2 or TRBV6-3 and J usage is TRBJ2-7, with D unclear. The CDR3 loop spans 12 amino acids. Germline V CDR1 and CDR2: MNHEY, SVGEGT. Between the trimmed V and J ends, which lost 5 bases and 7 bases, there was a span of 12 bases.

This clonotype was seen repeatedly, ten times or more. This rearrangement joins TRBV7-2 to TRBJ2-5, with D possibly TRBD2 on 7 matching bases. Germline V lookup: CDR1 SGHTA, CDR2 FQGNSA. The CDR3 is 15 amino acids. Deletions cut 5 bases from V and 4 bases from J, with 17 bases between. This chain's CDR3 is CASSPLGGGGETQYF. The CDR3 region has the DNA TGTGCCAGCAGCCCCCTAGGGGGGGGAGGAGAGACCCAGTACTTC.

This clonotype showed up many times. This chain connects TRBV4-2 to TRBJ2-3; D is unresolved. CDR1 is LGHNA and CDR2 is YNFKEQ in the germline V gene. The V end was cut by 1 base, the J end by 0 bases, with 11 bases between. The CDR3 contains 16 residues. DNA of the CDR3: TGTGCCAGCAGCCAAGGAACGCTTTCTAGCACAGATACGCAGTATTTT. It yields the protein CASSQGTLSSTDTQYF.

The table lists this clonotype with many counts. The rearrangement joins TRBV19 to TRBJ1-5; 9 bases fit TRBD1. V was pared by 9 bases and J by 6 bases, with 9 bases of the junction left unmatched. Germline assignment: CDR1 LNHDA and CDR2 SQIVND (reference sequence). The CDR3 contains 14 residues. The CDR3 coding sequence is TGTGCCAGCGCCGGGACAGGGAACGGTCAGCCCCAGCATTTT. Encoded protein: CASAGTGNGQPQHF.

A few counts support this clonotype. The V call is TRBV11-2, the J call TRBJ2-3; 7 nucleotides align to TRBD2. The CDR3 consists of 14 residues. CDR1 and CDR2 from the germline V gene are SGHAT and FQNNGV. The V segment lost 2 bases and the J segment 6 bases; nucleotides outside the gene matches: 5. The CDR3 DNA reads as TGTGCCAGCAGCTTAACTGGGGGGGTGGATACGCAGTATTTT. Its protein product is CASSLTGGVDTQYF.

DNA for the CDR3: TGTGCCAGCAGCCTAGAGACAGGGGTTGGCGGGGAGCTGTTTTTT. Translated: CASSLETGVGGELFF. This chain uses TRBV5-4 with TRBJ2-2; TRBD1 matches 8 bases. The CDR3 has 15 amino acids. Germline V gene data show CDR1 as SGHNT and CDR2 as YYREEE (reference sequence). The trim removed 4 bases at V and 7 bases at J, leaving 9 bases unmatched.